Following are 21 T cell receptor beta chains from one sample sequenced in a study of regulatory T cells in long-lasting Graves disease. Construction of TCR beta libraries relied on iRepertoire HTBI primers and on Arm-PCR targeting CDR3 regions. TCRdb re-called the multiplex PCR reads with MiXCR, one entry per CDR3 protein. The sample includes 300,000 to 400,000 distinct CDR3 sequences, around a sixth seen only once; the top ten take about 24%. The time point: newly diagnosed GD, antithyroid drugs for less than 3 months. The TCR library was made from RNA extracted from PBMCs. The sequenced sample was peripheral blood mononuclear cells (PBMCs), obtained at new diagnosis, from a patient treated with antithyroid drugs. The receptors here all came from a female donor with Graves disease.

The chain links TRBV6-1 to TRBJ2-4; 10 nucleotides agree with TRBD1. With V trimmed by 5 bases and J by 2 bases, 6 bases remained unmatched. This CDR3 region has 16 residues. Per the germline V gene, CDR1 is MNHNS and CDR2 is SASEGT. The CDR3 region has the DNA TGTGCCAGCAGTCCCGGACAGGGGGAGCCCAAAAACATTCAGTACTTC. Its translation is CASSPGQGEPKNIQYF.

This clonotype was counted ten times or more. The rearrangement links TRBV24-1 to TRBJ1-2, with 8 bases identical to TRBD1. CDR3 length: 16 residues. Per germline, CDR1 KGHDR and CDR2 SFDVKD. The ends lost 0 bases at V and 6 bases at J; junction bases unmatched: 8. The CDR3 region is CATSDLGGAGGDGYTF. CDR3 DNA sequence: TGTGCCACCAGTGATTTGGGAGGGGCAGGGGGCGATGGCTACACCTTC.

The J gene is TRBJ2-2, the V gene TRBV2; TRBD2 aligns across 10 bases. Germline values: CDR1 SNHLY, CDR2 FYNNEI. V was pared by 7 bases and J by 7 bases, with 9 bases of the junction left unmatched. CDR3 length: 15 amino acids. CDR3 bases: TGTGCCAGCACGTTACTAGCGGGATCGGGCGGGGAGCTGTTTTTT. It encodes CASTLLAGSGGELFF.

This clonotype was seen many times. The rearrangement uses TRBV5-5 and TRBJ2-3; D gene ambiguous. Germline V gene lookup returns CDR1 SGHKS and CDR2 YYEKEE (reference sequence). The CDR3 loop spans 15 amino acids. The V and J ends lost 0 bases and 0 bases respectively, with 8 bases between them. CDR3: CASSLDGTSTDTQYF. As DNA, the CDR3 is TGTGCCAGCAGCTTGGACGGCACTAGCACAGATACGCAGTATTTT.

There are many counts of this clonotype. This rearrangement joins TRBV7-9 to TRBJ2-3, with TRBD2 matching 15 bases. The CDR3 has 21 amino acids. Trimming took 5 bases from V and 0 from J; bases not matched to a gene: 15. CDR1 is SEHNR and CDR2 is FQNEAQ in the germline V gene (reference sequence). CDR3 sequence (DNA): TGTGCCAGCAGCAGACACGCACCGGGACTAGCGGGGGGTATTAGCACAGATACGCAGTATTTT. It codes for CASSRHAPGLAGGISTDTQYF.

This clonotype occurred once. One end of the junction varies from germline; a read error may be responsible. The gene calls are TRBV7-2 and TRBJ2-1; unclear D gene. The CDR3 covers 12 residues. CDR1 and CDR2 (germline): SGHTA, FQGNSA. The CDR3 region has the DNA TGTGCCTGCAGCCAAGGTTGGCAGGCAAGAGTCTTT. Translation: CACSQGWQARVF.

This clonotype was observed many times. This chain uses TRBV28 with TRBJ2-7; no clear D gene. V lost 7 bases to trimming and J lost 6 bases, with 10 bases between them. Germline CDR1 is MDHEN and CDR2 is SYDVKM. The CDR3 contains 11 residues. The CDR3 reads CASTTQSEQYF. In DNA form, the CDR3 reads TGTGCCAGCACCACCCAGAGCGAGCAGTACTTC.

The V and J genes are TRBV27 and TRBJ2-1; D gene ambiguous. This CDR3 spans 12 amino acids. The germline V gene encodes CDR1 MNHEY and CDR2 SMNVEV (reference sequence). V was cut by 7 bases and J by 4 bases, with 8 bases left in between. Here the CDR3 DNA reads TGTGCCAGCACTGGCGATTACAATGAGCAGTTCTTC. Its translation: CASTGDYNEQFF.

There are many counts of this clonotype. The chain carries TRBV6-1 and TRBJ2-6; the D gene is possibly TRBD2 (5 bases). The CDR3 runs 16 residues. Per the germline V gene, CDR1 is MNHNS and CDR2 is SASEGT. V dropped 7 bases and J dropped 0 bases, with 13 bases sitting between them. In DNA, the CDR3 is TGTGCCAGCACCCCCTCAGGACTCTCTGGGGCCAACGTCCTGACTTTC. It is translated as CASTPSGLSGANVLTF.

This clonotype was recorded at least ten times. V usage is TRBV12-5 and J usage is TRBJ1-2; TRBD1 is a possible D gene (6 bases). V was clipped by 0 bases and J by 5 bases, with 13 bases between them. There are 15 residues in the CDR3. The germline CDR1 and CDR2 sequences are LGHNT and FRNRAP. CDR3 nucleotide sequence: TGTGCTAGTGGTTTGGTACAGGGAAGGCCTTATGGCTACACCTTC. Translated: CASGLVQGRPYGYTF. The full variable domain, its missing parts supplied by reference TRBV12-5 and TRBJ1-2, is DARVTQTPRHKVTEMGQEVTMRCQPILGHNTVFWYRQTMMQGLELLAYFRNRAPLDDSGMPKDRFSAEMPDATLATLKIQPSEPRDSAVYFCASGLVQGRPYGYTFGSGTRLTVV.

This chain joins TRBV9 and TRBJ2-1; D is possibly TRBD1 or TRBD2 (5 bases each). V lost 4 bases to trimming and J lost 6 bases, with 17 bases between them. The CDR3 spans 15 residues. The germline V gene encodes CDR1 SGDLS and CDR2 YYNGEE. CDR3 amino acids: CASSPTELRGNEQFF. CDR3 DNA sequence: TGTGCCAGCAGCCCCACGGAATTGAGGGGCAATGAGCAGTTCTTC.

The table lists this clonotype with many counts. This chain connects TRBV12-3 or TRBV12-4 to TRBJ1-4, with D uncertain. V was clipped by 5 bases and J by 3 bases, with 10 bases between them. The CDR3 has 14 amino acids. CDR3 sequence reads: CASSLFGANEKLFF. The CDR3, as DNA: TGTGCCAGCAGTCTGTTTGGTGCTAATGAAAAACTGTTTTTT.

This clonotype was counted at least ten times. The chain has TRBV12-5 and TRBJ2-2; 7 bases map to TRBD1. Germline assignment: CDR1 LGHNT and CDR2 FRNRAP. The V segment lost 5 bases and the J segment 5 bases; nucleotides outside the gene matches: 8. CDR3 length: 15 amino acids. The CDR3 DNA sequence: TGTGCTAGTGGTCCCCGGGACAGAGGTACCGGGGAGCTGTTTTTT. Translation: CASGPRDRGTGELFF.

This clonotype was seen many times. The chain combines TRBV24-1 with TRBJ1-1, with no clear D. The germline CDR1 and CDR2 sequences are KGHDR and SFDVKD. This CDR3 contains 16 residues. Trimming shortened V by 4 bases and J by 4 bases, and 18 bases separated the two germline ends. This CDR3 reads CATSDNESRGGTEAFF. The DNA of the CDR3 is TGTGCCACCAGTGACAATGAAAGCAGAGGTGGCACTGAAGCTTTCTTT.

At least ten counts were recorded for this clonotype. This sequence joins TRBV6-2 or TRBV6-3 and TRBJ1-1; D call uncertain. This CDR3 comprises 14 residues. Trimming removed 7 bases at V and 3 bases at J, with 15 bases between. Germline-derived CDR1 and CDR2 are MNHEY and SVGEGT. The CDR3 bases are TGTGCCAGCACCGCAACCCGCCGAGACACTGAAGCTTTCTTT. Protein: CASTATRRDTEAFF.

The chain joins TRBV4-1 to TRBJ2-3; a weak D match, TRBD1 (8 bases). Per the germline V gene, CDR1 is MGHRA and CDR2 is YSYEKL. The CDR3 runs to 17 residues. The V gene lost 1 base and the J gene lost 13 bases, with 27 bases spanning the gap. The CDR3, as DNA: TGCGCCAGCAGCCAAGCGCCCGGGACAGGTTGGCCACGGGAGGAGTATTTT. Its translation: CASSQAPGTGWPREEYF.

This clonotype has ten or more counts. The rearrangement links TRBV12-5 to TRBJ2-7; 7 nucleotides match TRBD1. The CDR3 length is 15 residues. V was pared by 5 bases and J by 0 bases, with 7 bases of the junction left unmatched. CDR1 is LGHNT, CDR2 FRNRAP, per germline. Written as DNA, the CDR3 is TGTGCTAGTGGTCCACGTGGGGACAGCTCCTACGAGCAGTACTTC. It specifies CASGPRGDSSYEQYF.

The chain recombines TRBV29-1 with TRBJ2-2, with TRBD2 identical over 7 bases. The J segment lost 4 bases and the V segment lost 6 bases, leaving 8 bases of the junction unmatched. This CDR3 has 14 amino acids. CDR1 is SQVTM, CDR2 ANQGSEA, per germline. The chain's CDR3 is CSVMGGRSTGELFF. The CDR3 region has the DNA TGCAGCGTAATGGGAGGGAGGAGCACCGGGGAGCTGTTTTTT.

This clonotype was recorded at least ten times. The chain joins TRBV6-9 to TRBJ2-3, with 8 bases lining up with TRBD2. This CDR3 is built from 17 residues. V shed 3 bases and J 4 bases; nucleotides not matched to a gene: 12. The germline V gene has CDR1 MNHGY and CDR2 SVAAGI. The CDR3 coding sequence is TGTGCCAGCAGTTACTCCCTTGCGGGGGGAGCGGCAGATACGCAGTATTTT. This sequence encodes CASSYSLAGGAADTQYF.

This clonotype was observed once. The rearrangement joins TRBV5-1 to TRBJ1-2; a possible D gene is TRBD1 (5 bases). Trimming stripped 1 base from V and 4 bases from J, with 14 bases between. Germline V gene sequence: CDR1 SGHRS, CDR2 YFSETQ. This CDR3 is 15 amino acids long. The chain's CDR3 is CASSLSIGTTYGYTF. The CDR3 region has the DNA TGCGCCAGCAGCTTGAGTATCGGGACCACCTATGGCTACACCTTC.

The chain links TRBV7-8 to TRBJ1-2; weak D call: TRBD1 (6 bases). CDR3 length: 14 residues. CDR1 is SGHVS and CDR2 is FQNEAQ in the germline V gene. The V gene lost 4 bases and the J gene lost 6 bases, with 15 bases spanning the gap. DNA for the CDR3: TGTGCCAGCAGCTCGCAAAGGGGGGGGAATGGCTACACCTTC. As protein: CASSSQRGGNGYTF.